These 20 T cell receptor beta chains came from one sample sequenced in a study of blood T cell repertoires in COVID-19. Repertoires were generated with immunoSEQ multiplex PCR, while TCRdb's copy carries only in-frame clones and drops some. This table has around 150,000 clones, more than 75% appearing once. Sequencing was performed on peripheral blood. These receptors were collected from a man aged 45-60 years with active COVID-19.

DNA for the CDR3: TGTGCCAGCACCCCGGCGGGGGACTTAAATGAGCAGTTCTTC. It yields the protein CASTPAGDLNEQFF. This rearrangement joins TRBV6-5 to TRBJ2-1; 7 positions match TRBD2. V lost 7 bases to trimming and J lost 7 bases; unmatched junction nucleotides: 10. This CDR3 has 14 amino acids. CDR1 and CDR2 (germline): MNHEY, SVGAGI.

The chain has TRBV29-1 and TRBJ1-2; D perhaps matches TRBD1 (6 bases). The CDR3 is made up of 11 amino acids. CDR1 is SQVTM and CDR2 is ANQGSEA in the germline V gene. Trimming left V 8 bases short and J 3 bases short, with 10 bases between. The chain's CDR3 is CSLGADYGYTF. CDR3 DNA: TGCAGCTTGGGGGCGGACTATGGCTACACCTTC.

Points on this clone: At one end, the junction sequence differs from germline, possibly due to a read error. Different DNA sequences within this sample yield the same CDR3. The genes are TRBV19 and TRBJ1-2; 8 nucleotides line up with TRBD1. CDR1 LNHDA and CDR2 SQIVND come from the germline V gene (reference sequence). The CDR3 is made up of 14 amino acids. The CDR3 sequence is CASNSAGGWDGYTF. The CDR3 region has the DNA TGTGCCAGTAACTCCGCAGGGGGCTGGGATGGCTACACCTTT.

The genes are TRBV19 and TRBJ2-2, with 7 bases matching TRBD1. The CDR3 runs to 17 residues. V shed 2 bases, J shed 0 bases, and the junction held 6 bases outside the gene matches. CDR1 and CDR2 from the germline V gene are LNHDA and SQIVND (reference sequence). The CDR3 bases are TGTGCCAGTAGTATAAGAGACAGGGTGCCGAACACCGGGGAGCTGTTTTTT. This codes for CASSIRDRVPNTGELFF.

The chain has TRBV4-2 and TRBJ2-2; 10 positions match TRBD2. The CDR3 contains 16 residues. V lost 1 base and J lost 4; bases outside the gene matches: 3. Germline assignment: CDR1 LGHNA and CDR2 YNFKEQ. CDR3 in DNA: TGTGCCAGCAGCCAAGGGACTAGCGGTCGCACCGGGGAGCTGTTTTTT. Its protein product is CASSQGTSGRTGELFF.

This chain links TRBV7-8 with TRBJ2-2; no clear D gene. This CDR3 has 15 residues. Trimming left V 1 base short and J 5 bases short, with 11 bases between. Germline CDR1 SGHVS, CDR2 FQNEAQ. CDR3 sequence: CASSLVGRITGELFF. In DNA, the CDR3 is TGTGCCAGCAGCTTAGTCGGCAGGATTACCGGGGAGCTGTTTTTT.

CDR3 amino acids: CASSLGWRSAPNEQFF. DNA for the CDR3: TGTGCCAGCAGCTTAGGGTGGCGGTCAGCCCCCAATGAGCAGTTCTTC. The chain links TRBV11-2 to TRBJ2-1; D is uncertain. Trimming pared 1 base from V and 6 bases from J, leaving 16 bases between. This CDR3 is 16 amino acids long. Germline CDR1 and CDR2: SGHAT and FQNNGV.

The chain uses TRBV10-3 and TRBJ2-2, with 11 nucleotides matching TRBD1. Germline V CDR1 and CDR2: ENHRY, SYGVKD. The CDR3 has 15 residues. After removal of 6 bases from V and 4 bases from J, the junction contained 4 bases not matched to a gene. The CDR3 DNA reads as TGTGCCATCAGCGGACAGGGGGCGATCACCGGGGAGCTGTTTTTT. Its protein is CAISGQGAITGELFF.

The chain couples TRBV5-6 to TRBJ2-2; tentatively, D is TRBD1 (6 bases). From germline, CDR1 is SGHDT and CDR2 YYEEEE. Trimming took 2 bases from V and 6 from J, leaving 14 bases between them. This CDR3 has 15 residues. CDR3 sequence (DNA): TGTGCCAGCAGCTTATCAGGGGTTACCGCCGGGGAGCTGTTTTTT. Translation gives CASSLSGVTAGELFF.

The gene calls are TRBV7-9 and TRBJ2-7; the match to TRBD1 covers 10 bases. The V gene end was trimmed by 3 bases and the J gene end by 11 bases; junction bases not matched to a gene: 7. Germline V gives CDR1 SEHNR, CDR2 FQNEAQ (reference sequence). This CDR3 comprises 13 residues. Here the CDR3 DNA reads TGTGCCAGCAGCTTCTCTGGGACAGGGGATAAGTACTTC. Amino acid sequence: CASSFSGTGDKYF.

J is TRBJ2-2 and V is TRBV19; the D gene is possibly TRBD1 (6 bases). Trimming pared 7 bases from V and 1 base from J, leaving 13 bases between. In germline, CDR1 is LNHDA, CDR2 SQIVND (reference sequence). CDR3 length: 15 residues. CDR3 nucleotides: TGTGCCAGTAAACAGGGAACATTGAACACCGGGGAGCTGTTTTTT. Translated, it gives CASKQGTLNTGELFF.

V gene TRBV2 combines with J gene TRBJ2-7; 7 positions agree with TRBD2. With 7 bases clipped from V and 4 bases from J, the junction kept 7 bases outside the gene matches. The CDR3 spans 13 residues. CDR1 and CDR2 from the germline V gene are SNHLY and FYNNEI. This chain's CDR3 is CASKASGGYEQYF. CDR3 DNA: TGTGCCAGCAAAGCGTCGGGGGGTTACGAGCAGTACTTC.

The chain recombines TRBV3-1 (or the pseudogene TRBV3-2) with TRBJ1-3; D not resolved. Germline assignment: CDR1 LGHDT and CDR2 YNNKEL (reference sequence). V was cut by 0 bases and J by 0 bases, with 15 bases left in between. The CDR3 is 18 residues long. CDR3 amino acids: CASSQDFGSGTSGNTIYF. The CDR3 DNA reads TGTGCCAGCAGCCAAGATTTTGGCAGCGGAACCTCTGGAAACACCATATATTTT.

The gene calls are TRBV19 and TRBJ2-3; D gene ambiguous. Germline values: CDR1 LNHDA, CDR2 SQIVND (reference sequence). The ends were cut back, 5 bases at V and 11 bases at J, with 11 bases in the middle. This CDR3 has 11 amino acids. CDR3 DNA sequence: TGTGCCAGTAGTGTATGGCCTAGGCAGTATTTT. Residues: CASSVWPRQYF.

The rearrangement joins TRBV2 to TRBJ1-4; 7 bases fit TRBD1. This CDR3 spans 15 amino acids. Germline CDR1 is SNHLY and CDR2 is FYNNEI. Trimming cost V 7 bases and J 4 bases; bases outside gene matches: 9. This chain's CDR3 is CASTSRTGVNEKLFF. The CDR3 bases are TGTGCCAGCACTTCCCGGACAGGAGTTAATGAAAAACTGTTTTTT. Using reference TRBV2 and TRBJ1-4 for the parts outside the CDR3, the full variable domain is EPEVTQTPSHQVTQMGQEVILRCVPISNHLYFYWYRQILGQKVEFLVSFYNNEISEKSEIFDDQFSVERPDGSNFTLKIRSTKLEDSAMYFCASTSRTGVNEKLFFGSGTQLSVL.

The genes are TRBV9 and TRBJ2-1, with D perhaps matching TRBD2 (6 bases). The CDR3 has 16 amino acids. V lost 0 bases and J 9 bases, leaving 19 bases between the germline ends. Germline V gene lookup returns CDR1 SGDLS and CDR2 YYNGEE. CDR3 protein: CASSVDSAGGRGEQFF. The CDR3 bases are TGTGCCAGCAGCGTAGATTCAGCGGGCGGAAGGGGTGAGCAGTTCTTC.

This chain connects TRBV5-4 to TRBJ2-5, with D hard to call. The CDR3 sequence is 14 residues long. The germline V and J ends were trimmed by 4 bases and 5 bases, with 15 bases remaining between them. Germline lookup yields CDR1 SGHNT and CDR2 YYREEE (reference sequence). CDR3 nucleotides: TGTGCCAGCAGCGACTTTATTTCAGTTGAGACCCAGTACTTC. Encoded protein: CASSDFISVETQYF. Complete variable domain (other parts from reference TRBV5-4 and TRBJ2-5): ETGVTQSPTHLIKTRGQQVTLRCSSQSGHNTVSWYQQALGQGPQFIFQYYREEENGRGNFPPRFSGLQFPNYSSELNVNALELDDSALYLCASSDFISVETQYFGPGTRLLVL.

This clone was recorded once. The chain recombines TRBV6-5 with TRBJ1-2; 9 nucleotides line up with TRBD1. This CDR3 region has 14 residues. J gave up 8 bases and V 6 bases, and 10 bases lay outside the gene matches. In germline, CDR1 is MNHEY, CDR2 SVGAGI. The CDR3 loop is CASRVTQGARGYTF. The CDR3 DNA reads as TGTGCCAGCAGAGTAACACAGGGGGCTAGAGGCTACACCTTC.

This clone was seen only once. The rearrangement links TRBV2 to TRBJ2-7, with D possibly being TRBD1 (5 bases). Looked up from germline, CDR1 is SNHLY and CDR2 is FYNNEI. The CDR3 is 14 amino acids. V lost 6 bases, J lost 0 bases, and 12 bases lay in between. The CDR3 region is CASRGRQISYEQYF. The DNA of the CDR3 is TGTGCCAGCAGAGGTCGACAGATCTCCTACGAGCAGTACTTC.

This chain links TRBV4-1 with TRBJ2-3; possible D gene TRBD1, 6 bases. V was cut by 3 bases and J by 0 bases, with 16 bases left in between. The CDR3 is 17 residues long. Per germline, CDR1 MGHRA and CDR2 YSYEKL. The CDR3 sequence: CASSHRVTGSSTDTQYF. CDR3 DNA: TGCGCCAGCAGCCACCGAGTCACAGGGTCTAGCACAGATACGCAGTATTTT.